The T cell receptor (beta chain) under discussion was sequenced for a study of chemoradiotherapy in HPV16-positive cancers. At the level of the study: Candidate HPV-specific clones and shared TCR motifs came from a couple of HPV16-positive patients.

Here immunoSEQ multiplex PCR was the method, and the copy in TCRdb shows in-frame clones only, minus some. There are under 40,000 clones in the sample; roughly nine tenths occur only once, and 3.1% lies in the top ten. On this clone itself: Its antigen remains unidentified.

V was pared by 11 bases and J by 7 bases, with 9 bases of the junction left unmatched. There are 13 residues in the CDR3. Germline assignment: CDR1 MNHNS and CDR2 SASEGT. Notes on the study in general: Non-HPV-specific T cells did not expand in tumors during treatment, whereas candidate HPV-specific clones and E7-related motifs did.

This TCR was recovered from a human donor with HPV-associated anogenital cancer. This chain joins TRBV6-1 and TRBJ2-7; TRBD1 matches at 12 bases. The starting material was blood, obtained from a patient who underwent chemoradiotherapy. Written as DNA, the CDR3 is TGTGCCTCGGCGGGACAGGGGGCTGGAGAGCAGTACTTC. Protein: CASAGQGAGEQYF.